The 27 T cell receptor beta chains reported below all come from one sample, sequenced in a study of cytomegalovirus exposure and HLA in healthy donors. PCR was performed using 60 Vbeta and 13 Jbeta primers. Here immunoSEQ multiplex PCR was the method, and the copy in TCRdb shows in-frame clones only, minus some. Of about 160,000 clones in the sample, approximately 80% were seen once. Input material: PBMCs. All receptors derive from a woman between 25 and 40 years old in good health and CMV-seronegative.

The chain links TRBV2 to TRBJ1-3, with a weak D call TRBD1 (5 bases). This CDR3 region has 15 residues. Germline-derived CDR1 and CDR2 are SNHLY and FYNNEI. V was shortened by 0 bases and J by 4 bases, with 10 bases between the two germline ends. The CDR3 region has the DNA TGTGCCAGCAGTGAAGCGCAAGGGGCCGGAAACACCATATATTTT. It yields the protein CASSEAQGAGNTIYF.

This chain connects TRBV2 to TRBJ1-2, with D maybe TRBD1 (6 bases). Germline values: CDR1 SNHLY, CDR2 FYNNEI. Trimming stripped 6 bases from V and 1 base from J, with 12 bases between. The CDR3 is made up of 14 amino acids. The CDR3 DNA reads TGTGCCAGCAGGGTGACAGGATTTAACTATGGCTACACCTTC. It encodes CASRVTGFNYGYTF.

V usage is TRBV7-9 and J usage is TRBJ1-2; D ambiguous. Per germline, CDR1 SEHNR and CDR2 FQNEAQ (reference sequence). This CDR3 has 11 residues. V was pared by 2 bases and J by 6 bases, with 4 bases between. The DNA of the CDR3 is TGTGCCAGCAGCTTATTCGATGGCTACACCTTC. It encodes CASSLFDGYTF. The full variable domain, its missing parts supplied by reference TRBV7-9 and TRBJ1-2, is DTGVSQNPRHKITKRGQNVTFRCDPISEHNRLYWYRQTLGQGPEFLTYFQNEAQLEKSRLLSDRFSAERPKGSFSTLEIQRTEQGDSAMYLCASSLFDGYTFGSGTRLTVV.

The chain joins TRBV9 to TRBJ2-7; 14 positions match TRBD2. Germline V CDR1 and CDR2: SGDLS, YYNGEE. Germline trimming cut 0 bases from V and 5 bases from J; bases unmatched to any gene: 1. The CDR3 extends over 15 amino acids. CDR3 in DNA: TGTGCCAGCAGCGTAGAGGGACTAGCGGGGGACGAGCAGTACTTC. Its translation: CASSVEGLAGDEQYF. The full variable domain, in which reference TRBV9 and TRBJ2-7 provide the parts outside the CDR3, is DSGVTQTPKHLITATGQRVTLRCSPRSGDLSVYWYQQSLDQGLQFLIQYYNGEERAKGNILERFSAQQFPDLHSELNLSSLELGDSALYFCASSVEGLAGDEQYFGPGTRLTVT.

The chain has TRBV7-9 and TRBJ1-4; 7 bases agree with TRBD1. The CDR3 totals 15 residues. The V gene's germline CDR1 is SEHNR and CDR2 FQNEAQ (reference sequence). V trimming: 4 bases; J trimming: 8 bases; junction bases outside the gene matches: 10. CDR3 region: CASSSWTGLKEKLFF. The CDR3 DNA follows: TGTGCCAGCAGCTCCTGGACAGGTTTAAAAGAAAAACTGTTTTTT.

The chain uses TRBV5-1 and TRBJ2-1, with 7 bases identical to TRBD2. This CDR3 contains 17 residues. Germline lookup yields CDR1 SGHRS and CDR2 YFSETQ. V dropped 4 bases and J dropped 5; count of bases not matched to a gene: 15. CDR3: CASSQALWAGVNNEQFF. The CDR3 DNA reads TGCGCCAGCAGCCAGGCCCTCTGGGCGGGAGTAAACAATGAGCAGTTCTTC.

This chain uses TRBV9 with TRBJ2-5; 9 bases fit TRBD2. This CDR3 comprises 15 residues. Germline CDR1 SGDLS, CDR2 YYNGEE. Trimming removed 0 bases from V and 5 bases from J; junction bases left unmatched: 5. The CDR3 sequence is CASSVGAGGPETQYF. CDR3 coding DNA: TGTGCCAGCAGCGTAGGCGCGGGAGGGCCCGAGACCCAGTACTTC.

The rearrangement links TRBV11-3 to TRBJ1-1; perhaps TRBD1 as D (6 bases). From germline, CDR1 is SGHNT and CDR2 YENEEA. V was shortened by 5 bases and J by 6 bases, with 13 bases between the two germline ends. The CDR3 loop spans 13 amino acids. CDR3 residues: CASSPGGGPEAFF. The CDR3 region has the DNA TGTGCCAGCAGCCCCGGGGGGGGCCCTGAAGCTTTCTTT.

The sample holds one count of this clone. The chain is built from TRBV19 and TRBJ2-7; 7 nucleotides match TRBD1. With 1 base clipped from V and 1 base from J, the junction kept 10 bases outside the gene matches. CDR3 length: 17 residues. Germline assignment: CDR1 LNHDA and CDR2 SQIVND (reference sequence). CDR3 DNA sequence: TGTGCCAGTAGTATAGCCGCGGGCCGACAGGGATCCTACGAGCAGTACTTC. This encodes CASSIAAGRQGSYEQYF. Combining the CDR3 with reference TRBV19 and TRBJ2-7 gives the whole variable domain DGGITQSPKYLFRKEGQNVTLSCEQNLNHDAMYWYRQDPGQGLRLIYYSQIVNDFQKGDIAEGYSVSREKKESFPLTVTSAQKNPTAFYLCASSIAAGRQGSYEQYFGPGTRLTVT.

The rearrangement uses TRBV29-1 and TRBJ2-2; 12 nucleotides match TRBD2. The trim removed 6 bases at V and 7 bases at J, leaving 6 bases unmatched. The CDR3 runs to 14 residues. Germline V gene lookup returns CDR1 SQVTM and CDR2 ANQGSEA. This CDR3 is CSVSSGGAIGELFF. Written as DNA, the CDR3 is TGCAGCGTCTCTAGCGGGGGGGCAATCGGGGAGCTGTTTTTT.

This clone was counted between two and nine times. CDR3 region: CAISDTGSNTEAFF. In DNA form, the CDR3 reads TGTGCCATCAGTGATACAGGGTCGAACACTGAAGCTTTCTTT. The rearrangement links TRBV10-3 to TRBJ1-1, with D possibly matching TRBD1 (6 bases). The CDR3 consists of 14 residues. Germline-derived CDR1 and CDR2 are ENHRY and SYGVKD. The V end was cut by 3 bases, the J end by 1 base, with 9 bases between.

About this clone: One end of the junction fails to match germline, which may point to a read error. This sequence joins TRBV2 and TRBJ2-1; TRBD2 matches 13 bases. Germline CDR1 and CDR2: SNHLY and FYNNEI. The CDR3 loop spans 21 amino acids. CDR3 in amino acids: CASSDVARWTSGGMDYSEQFF. The CDR3 bases are TGTGCCAGCAGTGATGTAGCTCGGTGGACTAGCGGGGGCATGGATTACAGTGAGCAGTTCTTC. The full variable domain, its missing parts supplied by reference TRBV2 and TRBJ2-1, is EPEVTQTPSHQVTQMGQEVILRCVPISNHLYFYWYRQILGQKVEFLVSFYNNEISEKSEIFDDQFSVERPDGSNFTLKIRSTKLEDSAMYFCASSDVARWTSGGMDYSEQFFGPGTRLTVL.

This clone was detected once. This rearrangement joins TRBV10-3 to TRBJ1-5; D unclear. The ends were cut back, 0 bases at V and 2 bases at J, with 11 bases in the middle. Germline CDR1 is ENHRY and CDR2 is SYGVKD. This CDR3 contains 16 residues. This chain's CDR3 is CAISESGGQGNQPQHF. CDR3 sequence (DNA): TGTGCCATCAGTGAGTCAGGAGGGCAGGGCAATCAGCCCCAGCATTTT.

The V and J genes are TRBV30 and TRBJ1-2; 8 bases match TRBD1. The length of the CDR3 is 15 residues. Per the germline V gene, CDR1 is GTSNPN and CDR2 is SVGIG (reference sequence). The junction had 20 bases not matched to a gene; V was cut back by 3 bases and J by 14 bases. The CDR3 loop reads CAWRAAPGTGSSWTF. In nucleotides, the CDR3 is TGTGCCTGGAGGGCCGCCCCCGGGACAGGTTCTTCGTGGACCTTC.

The V and J genes are TRBV6-1 and TRBJ2-1; D might be TRBD2 (7 bases). Germline CDR1 MNHNS, CDR2 SASEGT. The CDR3 spans 15 residues. The V end was cut by 1 base, the J end by 6 bases, with 13 bases between. The DNA of the CDR3 is TGTGCCAGCAGTGAAGGAGGGGGGGCGTCCAATGAGCAGTTCTTC. Residues: CASSEGGGASNEQFF.

This clone appeared a few times. The chain recombines TRBV7-8 with TRBJ1-3, with TRBD1 identical over 7 bases. Germline CDR1 is SGHVS and CDR2 is FQNEAQ. The CDR3 sequence is 16 residues long. J was trimmed by 1 base and V by 3 bases; bases with no gene match: 6. This CDR3 reads CASSLGTAFSGNTIYF. The CDR3 nucleotides are TGTGCCAGCAGCTTGGGGACAGCCTTTTCTGGAAACACCATATATTTT. The entire variable domain, with the rest obtained from reference TRBV7-8 and TRBJ1-3, is as follows: GAGVSQSPRYKVAKRGQDVALRCDPISGHVSLFWYQQALGQGPEFLTYFQNEAQLDKSGLPSDRFFAERPEGSVSTLKIQRTQQEDSAVYLCASSLGTAFSGNTIYFGEGSWLTVV.

The chain employs TRBV7-9 and TRBJ2-1; no firm D call. CDR3 length: 14 amino acids. Germline assignment: CDR1 SEHNR and CDR2 FQNEAQ (reference sequence). V was cut by 5 bases and J by 0 bases, with 8 bases left in between. The CDR3 here is CASSVRSSYNEQFF. The CDR3 DNA sequence: TGTGCCAGCAGCGTCAGAAGCTCCTACAATGAGCAGTTCTTC.

The gene calls are TRBV6-5 and TRBJ2-7, with D perhaps TRBD2 (7 bases). From germline, CDR1 is MNHEY and CDR2 SVGAGI. The CDR3 is 14 amino acids. V gave up 6 bases and J gave up 2 bases, with 14 bases separating them. CDR3: CASSRGAGAYEQYF. The CDR3 nucleotides are TGTGCCAGCAGCCGGGGGGCGGGGGCCTACGAGCAGTACTTC.

The V and J genes are TRBV30 and TRBJ2-1; TRBD2 matches 9 bases. Losses at the gene ends were 2 bases for V and 2 bases for J; bases not matched to a gene: 4. The CDR3 spans 15 residues. From germline, CDR1 is GTSNPN and CDR2 SVGIG (reference sequence). The CDR3 coding sequence is TGTGCCTGGAGTAAGATAGCGGGGGCCTACAATGAGCAGTTCTTC. Translation gives CAWSKIAGAYNEQFF.

This clone was detected only a few times. CDR3 residues: CASSTPPGLAGGPDTQYF. In DNA form, the CDR3 reads TGTGCCAGTAGTACCCCCCCTGGACTAGCGGGAGGGCCAGATACGCAGTATTTT. The chain uses TRBV19 and TRBJ2-3; 15 nucleotides match TRBD2. The CDR3 is 18 residues long. Unmatched junction bases numbered 9, after V lost 4 bases and J lost 4 bases. Germline assignment: CDR1 LNHDA and CDR2 SQIVND (reference sequence).

This sequence joins TRBV5-4 and TRBJ2-5; 13 bases align to TRBD2. The CDR3 contains 15 residues. V lost 0 bases and J lost 5; bases outside the gene matches: 1. Germline assignment: CDR1 SGHNT and CDR2 YYREEE (reference sequence). The CDR3 is CASSLAGLAGETQYF. For the CDR3, the DNA is TGTGCCAGCAGCTTGGCGGGACTAGCGGGGGAGACCCAGTACTTC. Looking up the rest from reference TRBV5-4 and TRBJ2-5 gives the full variable domain: ETGVTQSPTHLIKTRGQQVTLRCSSQSGHNTVSWYQQALGQGPQFIFQYYREEENGRGNFPPRFSGLQFPNYSSELNVNALELDDSALYLCASSLAGLAGETQYFGPGTRLLVL.

This clone was counted only a few times. The V and J genes are TRBV10-3 and TRBJ2-1, with TRBD2 matching 7 bases. Losses at the gene ends were 3 bases for V and 3 bases for J; bases not matched to a gene: 11. Germline assignment: CDR1 ENHRY and CDR2 SYGVKD. The CDR3 is 17 residues long. The CDR3 bases are TGTGCCATCAGTGACCCCGAGGAAGCGGGGTTCTACAATGAGCAGTTCTTC. Protein product: CAISDPEEAGFYNEQFF.

CDR3 nucleotides: TGTGCCAGCAGCGTCCGGGTGCAAGAGACCCAGTACTTC. It codes for CASSVRVQETQYF. The chain couples TRBV5-4 to TRBJ2-5; D unclear. V lost 4 bases and J lost 2, with 9 bases in between. The CDR3 is 13 amino acids. In germline, CDR1 is SGHNT, CDR2 YYREEE (reference sequence).

This CDR3 is CASSPDRFSYEQYF. The CDR3 coding sequence is TGTGCCAGCAGCCCGGACAGGTTCTCCTACGAGCAGTACTTC. V usage is TRBV7-7 and J usage is TRBJ2-7; the match to TRBD1 covers 7 bases. The CDR3 totals 14 residues. CDR1 is SSHAT and CDR2 is FNYEAQ in the germline V gene (reference sequence). Trimming at V came to 5 bases and at J to 0 bases, leaving 4 bases not matched to a gene.

V gene TRBV9 combines with J gene TRBJ1-4; tentatively, D is TRBD1 (6 bases). CDR3 length: 16 residues. Trimming cost V 0 bases and J 2 bases, with 11 bases left between them. CDR1 and CDR2 (germline): SGDLS, YYNGEE. CDR3 protein: CASSVGQGRTNEKLFF. CDR3 nucleotide sequence: TGTGCCAGCAGCGTAGGGCAGGGGCGCACTAATGAAAAACTGTTTTTT.

The chain has TRBV29-1 and TRBJ1-1; no definite D call. The CDR3 contains 11 residues. Germline-derived CDR1 and CDR2 are SQVTM and ANQGSEA. V dropped 6 bases and J dropped 6 bases, with 11 bases sitting between them. The CDR3 DNA reads TGCAGCGTAGAGGGCTTCCCTGAAGCTTTCTTT. It translates to CSVEGFPEAFF.

The chain uses TRBV4-2 and TRBJ1-2; TRBD1 matches at 9 bases. Germline trimming cut 2 bases from V and 7 bases from J; bases unmatched to any gene: 2. The germline gives CDR1 LGHNA, CDR2 YNFKEQ. The CDR3 is 13 residues long. CDR3 DNA: TGTGCCAGCAGCCAAAACAGGGGGCGTGGCTACACCTTC. Its translation is CASSQNRGRGYTF.